A selection of T cell receptor beta chains follows, all from one sample in a study of graft-versus-host responses after intestinal transplantation. Antigens of these TCRs are unknown. Profiling relied on immunoSEQ multiplex PCR, and the TCRdb table lists in-frame clones only, not all of them. The sample shows about 93,000 clones, roughly 91% of them seen only once. The input for sequencing was unstimulated CD8+ T cells sorted from spleen or lymph node cells, taken before intestinal transplant. All receptors come from a human donor who received an intestinal transplant. CDR3s include the opening cysteine and the closing phenylalanine or tryptophan. D genes are given only for firm matches. The size field is filled for only some rows; it gives once, few, many or a size class.

TRBD2	TRBV27	.	TRBJ2-2	TGTGCCAGCAGTGTTAGCGGGACCTACACCGGGGAGCTGTTTTTT	CASSVSGTYTGELFF
.	TRBV19	.	TRBJ2-1	TGTGCCAGTATCGATCAGCATATCGGGGGACGCTACAATGAGCAGTTCTTC	CASIDQHIGGRYNEQFF
.	TRBV5-1	.	TRBJ1-4	TGCGCCAGCAGCTTGGAGGCGAGGGAAAAACTGTTTTTT	CASSLEAREKLFF
.	TRBV27	.	TRBJ2-7	TGTGCCAGCAGTTTTGGAGGGGCCGAGCAGTACTTC	CASSFGGAEQYF
.	TRBV6-1	.	TRBJ1-3	TGTGCCAGCAGTCCGCGACAGTTCTCTGGAAACACCATATATTTT	CASSPRQFSGNTIYF
TRBD1	TRBV5-1	.	TRBJ1-1	TGCGCCAGCAGCGTACCGGGACAGGGGTATGAGAACACTGAAGCTTTCTTT	CASSVPGQGYENTEAFF
.	TRBV4-3	.	TRBJ1-2	TGCGCCAGCAGCCCGGGGCGGACAGTCCTAACCAATGGCTACACCTTC	CASSPGRTVLTNGYTF
TRBD1	TRBV6-1	.	TRBJ2-7	TGTGCCAGCAGTGATGTGACAGGGGCCTCCTACGAGCAGTACTTC	CASSDVTGASYEQYF
TRBD1	TRBV4-3	.	TRBJ1-1	TGCGCCAGCAGCCAAGATCCCATCCTTGACAGGGGGCGAACTGAAGCTTTCTTT	CASSQDPILDRGRTEAFF
TRBD1	TRBV29-1	.	TRBJ1-2	TGCAGCGTTGCCTCGAGACAGGGGGATGGCTACACCTTC	CSVASRQGDGYTF
.	TRBV7-9	.	TRBJ2-2	TGTGCCAGCAGCTTGTCGGGGAGCGGACTCGAGGGCGGGGAGCTGTTTTTT	CASSLSGSGLEGGELFF
TRBD2	TRBV6-5	.	TRBJ2-5	TGTGCCAGCAGTTACCTCCGGACTAGCGGAGAGACCCAGTACTTC	CASSYLRTSGETQYF
.	TRBV27	.	TRBJ2-7	TGTGCCAGCAGTCCGGGGACCCGTGGGGGGGAGCAGTACTTC	CASSPGTRGGEQYF
TRBD1	TRBV6-1	.	TRBJ2-7	TGTGCCAGCAGCCCAACCGGGACAGGATCTTGGGAGCAGTACTTC	CASSPTGTGSWEQYF
.	TRBV5-8	.	TRBJ2-1	TGTGCCAGCAGCGGAGGGATCGGGGCCAATGAGCAGTTCTTC	CASSGGIGANEQFF
TRBD2	TRBV5-3	.	TRBJ2-2	TGTGCCAGAAGCTTAGGTAGCGGGGGCCAGGGACCCGGGGAGCTGTTTTTT	CARSLGSGGQGPGELFF
TRBD1	TRBV5-6	.	TRBJ1-1	TGTGCCAGCAGCTTCGGACAGGGGGCTGAAGCTTTCTTT	CASSFGQGAEAFF
TRBD2	TRBV4-2	.	TRBJ2-3	TGTGCCAGCAGCCAAGAATCAGCGGGGGGTGGGGATACGCAGTATTTT	CASSQESAGGGDTQYF
TRBD1	TRBV19	.	TRBJ1-5	TGTGCCAGTAGTATGTCCCCGGGACAGCTTTTTCCCCAGCATTTT	CASSMSPGQLFPQHF
TRBD2	TRBV6-1	.	TRBJ2-4	TGTGCCAGCAGTGAAGTGCATTCGGGACTAGCGGGAGGGCCGGGGAACATTCAGTACTTC	CASSEVHSGLAGGPGNIQYF
.	TRBV19	.	TRBJ1-1	TGTGCCAGTAGTGCTTCCTTGATGGGGGGAACTGAAGCTTTCTTT	CASSASLMGGTEAFF
.	TRBV11-3	.	TRBJ2-7	TGTGCCAGCAGCGCCGGGGGACTGGGGGGCGAGCAGTACTTC	CASSAGGLGGEQYF
.	TRBV13	.	TRBJ1-6	TGTGCCAGCAGCGAACAGAGCTCCTATAATTCACCCCTCCACTTT	CASSEQSSYNSPLHF
TRBD1	TRBV4-1	once	TRBJ2-1	TGCGCCAGCAGCCAGTCTCCGGGACAGAGACACAATGAGCAGTTCTTC	CASSQSPGQRHNEQFF
TRBD2	TRBV7-2	.	TRBJ2-7	TGTGCCAGCAGCTGGGGACTAGCGGGATTATACGAGCAGTACTTC	CASSWGLAGLYEQYF
.	TRBV10-3	.	TRBJ1-1	TGTGCCACCAATAGGCTCAGGGGCAACACTGAAGCTTTCTTT	CATNRLRGNTEAFF
TRBD2	TRBV7-8	.	TRBJ2-3	TGTGCCAGCAGCTTAGAACGGCTAGCGGCCCATTCGGCGCAGTATTTT	CASSLERLAAHSAQYF
TRBD1	TRBV18	.	TRBJ2-7	TGTGCCAGCTCAGCGCCGGGACAGGACTACGAGCAGTACTTC	CASSAPGQDYEQYF
TRBD1	TRBV4-1	once	TRBJ2-1	TGCGCCAGCAGCCAAGTCAGGGGGTCAACAACGGATGAGCAGTTCTTC	CASSQVRGSTTDEQFF
.	TRBV30	.	TRBJ2-2	TGTGCCTGGAAGTGGGGCTACGGGGAGCTGTTTTTT	CAWKWGYGELFF
.	TRBV6-4	.	TRBJ2-1	TGTGCCAGCAGTCCCGGGGAGTCCTGGGAGCAGTTCTTC	CASSPGESWEQFF
.	TRBV19	once	TRBJ2-7	TGTGCCAGTAGTATGGAGGGACCTGTCTCCGAGCAGTACTTC	CASSMEGPVSEQYF
TRBD2	TRBV9	.	TRBJ2-5	TGTGCCAGCAGCCTAAGTACCGGGACTACCGGGGAGACCCAGTACTTC	CASSLSTGTTGETQYF
.	TRBV21-1	.	TRBJ1-4	TGTGCCAGCAGCCGAACCCGGACAGGGCGAGCCGAAAAACTGTTTTTT	CASSRTRTGRAEKLFF
.	TRBV6-5	.	TRBJ2-5	TGTGCCAGCAGCGTTAGTGCGACCCAGTACTTC	CASSVSATQYF
TRBD1	TRBV4-1	.	TRBJ2-7	TGCGCCAGCAGCCAAGTGGGGACAGGGGGCCCCTACGAGCAGTACTTC	CASSQVGTGGPYEQYF
.	TRBV29-1	.	TRBJ1-2	TGCAGCGTTGCGGCGGATGGCTACACCTTC	CSVAADGYTF
TRBD1	TRBV19	.	TRBJ1-1	TGTGCCAGGACAGGGTGGGGACACACTGAAGCTTTCTTT	CARTGWGHTEAFF
TRBD2	TRBV7-6	.	TRBJ2-7	TGTGCCAGCAGCTTGGGTGCGGGAGTTGGCTACGAGCAGTACTTC	CASSLGAGVGYEQYF
TRBD2	TRBV19	.	TRBJ2-1	TGTGCCAGTAGTACCCGGGAGGACGAGCAGTTCTTC	CASSTREDEQFF
TRBD1	TRBV13	.	TRBJ1-1	TGTGCCAGCAGCGGACAACCGGGACAGGGAGCAGCTTTCTTT	CASSGQPGQGAAFF
.	TRBV18	.	TRBJ2-5	TGTGCCAGCTCACCACCGAGAGAGACCCAGTACTTC	CASSPPRETQYF
.	TRBV7-9	.	TRBJ2-5	TGTGCCAGCAGCCCAACGGACTGGGTGGAGACCCAGTACTTC	CASSPTDWVETQYF
.	TRBV5-1	.	TRBJ1-3	TGCGCCAGCAGCTTGGTTGCGGGCTCTGGAAACACCATATATTTT	CASSLVAGSGNTIYF
TRBD2	TRBV29-1	.	TRBJ2-1	TGCAGCGTTGTGGGGCGGGGGGGCCCCAATGAGCAGTTCTTC	CSVVGRGGPNEQFF
.	TRBV7-9	few	TRBJ1-1	TGTGCCAGCAGCTTAGCGACGGACAGCTCTCAAGACACTGAAGCTTTCTTT	CASSLATDSSQDTEAFF
.	TRBV5-5	.	TRBJ1-1	TGTGCCAGCAGCTTGGAGAGAGGGTGGGGCACTGAAGCTTTCTTT	CASSLERGWGTEAFF
TRBD2	TRBV9	.	TRBJ2-7	TGTGCCAGCAGCGTGAGCGGGGGGGGTTACGAGCAGTACTTC	CASSVSGGGYEQYF
.	TRBV4-3	once	TRBJ2-5	TGCGCCAGCAGCCAAGACTTACTAACCGAAGAGACCCAGTACTTC	CASSQDLLTEETQYF
.	TRBV6-4	.	TRBJ2-1	TGTGCCAGCAGTGACTCCGCCTGGAGCTCCTACAATGAGCAGTTCTTC	CASSDSAWSSYNEQFF
.	TRBV7-9	.	TRBJ2-7	TGTGCCAGCAGCCCGCGGGACAGCGCGGGGGAGCAGTACTTC	CASSPRDSAGEQYF
TRBD2	TRBV28	.	TRBJ2-5	TGTGCCAGCAATGGCTGGACTAGCGGGAGCCAAGAGACCCAGTACTTC	CASNGWTSGSQETQYF
TRBD1	TRBV25-1	.	TRBJ1-2	TGTGCCAGCAGTGACAGGGGGGATGGCTACACCTTC	CASSDRGDGYTF
TRBD2	TRBV9	.	TRBJ2-3	TGTGCCAGCAGCTCAAACTGGGGCGGGGGGTACACAGATACGCAGTATTTT	CASSSNWGGGYTDTQYF